A single T cell receptor (beta chain) is shown here with its context. Its target is unknown. Profiled with immunoSEQ multiplex PCR; TCRdb holds only in-frame clones, not every one. The sample shows 12,000 or so clones, approximately 85% of them seen only once. CDR3 size: 13 residues. Germline V lookup: CDR1 SNHLY, CDR2 FYNNEI. Deletions cut 3 bases from V and 2 bases from J, with 5 bases between. This sample is part of a study of T cells in localized non-small cell lung cancer. General study findings and limits: In adjacent lung, a median roughly 57 of the top 100 tumor clones were found. Multi-region tumor sequencing was not done, so intratumor heterogeneity could not be excluded. Uninvolved nearby lung showed the greatest T cell clonality, exceeding that found in tumor. Elevated circulating T cell density in blood was associated with longer overall survival.

The clonotype was recovered from a male donor aged 60 or over with stage III lung adenocarcinoma. The starting material was peripheral blood, obtained before any cancer treatment. This chain joins TRBV2 and TRBJ1-5; D is unresolved. The CDR3 DNA reads as TGTGCCAGCAGTGAGGAGGGCAATCAGCCCCAGCATTTT. This gives the protein CASSEEGNQPQHF.